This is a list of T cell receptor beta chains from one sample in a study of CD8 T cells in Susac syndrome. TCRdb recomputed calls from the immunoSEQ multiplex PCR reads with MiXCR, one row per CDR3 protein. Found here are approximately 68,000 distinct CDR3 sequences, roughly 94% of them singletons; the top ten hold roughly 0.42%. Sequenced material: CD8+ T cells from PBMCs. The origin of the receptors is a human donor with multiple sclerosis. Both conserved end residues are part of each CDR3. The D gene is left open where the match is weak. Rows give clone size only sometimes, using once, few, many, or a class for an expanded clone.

cdr3_aa: CAAPRSGGRTDTQYF; cdr3_nt: TGTGCCGCCCCTAGATCCGGGGGGAGGACAGATACGCAGTATTTT; v_call: TRBV2; clone_size: .; j_call: TRBJ2-3; d_call: TRBD2
cdr3_aa: CASSLAGTGGYEQYF; cdr3_nt: TGCGCCAGCAGCTTGGCCGGGACAGGGGGCTACGAGCAGTACTTC; v_call: TRBV5-1; clone_size: .; j_call: TRBJ2-7; d_call: TRBD1
cdr3_aa: CASSPLGRSDQPQHF; cdr3_nt: TGTGCCAGCAGTCCTCTCGGACGGAGCGATCAGCCCCAGCATTTT; v_call: TRBV12-3/TRBV12-4; clone_size: .; j_call: TRBJ1-5; d_call: .
cdr3_aa: CASSLSGLFNEQFF; cdr3_nt: TGTGCCAGCAGTTTAAGTGGACTCTTCAATGAGCAGTTCTTC; v_call: TRBV27; clone_size: .; j_call: TRBJ2-1; d_call: .
cdr3_aa: CASSSPRNSMNTEAFF; cdr3_nt: TGTGCCAGCAGCTCACCCAGAAATTCAATGAACACTGAAGCTTTCTTT; v_call: TRBV13; clone_size: .; j_call: TRBJ1-1; d_call: .
cdr3_aa: CASSTRQGVLNEQFF; cdr3_nt: TGTGCCAGCAGCACGAGACAGGGTGTTTTAAATGAGCAGTTCTTC; v_call: TRBV7-9; clone_size: .; j_call: TRBJ2-1; d_call: TRBD1
cdr3_aa: CSVVPRGLGNTIYF; cdr3_nt: TGCAGCGTTGTCCCTAGGGGACTTGGAAACACCATATATTTT; v_call: TRBV29-1; clone_size: .; j_call: TRBJ1-3; d_call: .
cdr3_aa: CASSTGADTQYF; cdr3_nt: TGTGCCAGCAGCACGGGCGCAGATACGCAGTATTTT; v_call: TRBV7-9; clone_size: .; j_call: TRBJ2-3; d_call: .
cdr3_aa: CASGLVDFVLNTEAFF; cdr3_nt: TGTGCTAGTGGTTTGGTAGATTTTGTATTGAACACTGAAGCTTTCTTT; v_call: TRBV12-5; clone_size: .; j_call: TRBJ1-1; d_call: .
cdr3_aa: CASSPYSGAETQYF; cdr3_nt: TGTGCCAGCTCACCCTATTCGGGTGCAGAGACCCAGTACTTC; v_call: TRBV18; clone_size: .; j_call: TRBJ2-5; d_call: .
cdr3_aa: CASSSELAGVTGELFF; cdr3_nt: TGTGCCAGCAGCTCCGAACTAGCGGGGGTGACCGGGGAGCTGTTTTTT; v_call: TRBV7-2; clone_size: .; j_call: TRBJ2-2; d_call: TRBD2
cdr3_aa: CSARDWITTPNYGYTF; cdr3_nt: TGCAGTGCTAGAGATTGGATTACCACGCCTAACTATGGCTACACCTTC; v_call: TRBV20-1; clone_size: .; j_call: TRBJ1-2; d_call: .
cdr3_aa: CASSLGAGGAFF; cdr3_nt: TGTGCCAGCAGCTTGGGTGCAGGGGGAGCTTTCTTT; v_call: TRBV5-4; clone_size: .; j_call: TRBJ1-1; d_call: TRBD1
cdr3_aa: CASSQDTKMEAFF; cdr3_nt: TGTGCCAGCAGCCAAGATACGAAGATGGAGGCTTTCTTT; v_call: TRBV4-2; clone_size: .; j_call: TRBJ1-1; d_call: .
cdr3_aa: CASSQDLFQETQYF; cdr3_nt: TGTGCCAGCAGCCAAGATTTATTCCAGGAGACCCAGTACTTC; v_call: TRBV14; clone_size: .; j_call: TRBJ2-5; d_call: .
cdr3_aa: CSAEGQGAPGKQPQHF; cdr3_nt: TGCAGTGCAGAAGGTCAGGGGGCCCCGGGAAAGCAGCCCCAGCATTTT; v_call: TRBV20-1; clone_size: .; j_call: TRBJ1-5; d_call: TRBD1
cdr3_aa: CASSPRDSPLHF; cdr3_nt: TGTGCCAGCAGTCCTAGGGATTCACCCCTCCACTTT; v_call: TRBV3-1; clone_size: once; j_call: TRBJ1-6; d_call: .
cdr3_aa: CATSRAPSPLNTEAFF; cdr3_nt: TGTGCCACCTCCCGGGCCCCGTCACCTTTGAACACTGAAGCTTTCTTT; v_call: TRBV19; clone_size: .; j_call: TRBJ1-1; d_call: .
cdr3_aa: CSVVLSGGMDTQYF; cdr3_nt: TGCAGCGTTGTGTTGAGCGGGGGGATGGATACGCAGTATTTT; v_call: TRBV29-1; clone_size: .; j_call: TRBJ2-3; d_call: TRBD2
cdr3_aa: CASSIDLASSGNTIYF; cdr3_nt: TGTGCCAGTAGTATAGATCTGGCAAGCTCTGGAAACACCATATATTTT; v_call: TRBV19; clone_size: once; j_call: TRBJ1-3; d_call: .
cdr3_aa: CSVTGDGGYTF; cdr3_nt: TGCAGCGTGACAGGGGATGGTGGCTACACCTTC; v_call: TRBV29-1; clone_size: .; j_call: TRBJ1-2; d_call: TRBD1
cdr3_aa: CSAQVSGRAGPYNEQFF; cdr3_nt: TGCAGTGCCCAGGTTAGCGGGAGGGCCGGCCCCTACAATGAGCAGTTCTTC; v_call: TRBV20-1; clone_size: .; j_call: TRBJ2-1; d_call: TRBD2
cdr3_aa: CASSPGTSGFWQYF; cdr3_nt: TGTGCCAGCAGCCCGGGGACTAGCGGGTTTTGGCAGTACTTC; v_call: TRBV5-4; clone_size: once; j_call: TRBJ2-7; d_call: TRBD2